This T cell receptor (beta chain) came from a study of OX40 agonist ivuxolimab in advanced cancers. Study-level information: Dose-escalation patients were diagnosed with hepatocellular carcinoma, melanoma, renal cell cancer or head and neck cancer.

Points from the study as a whole: The study did not work out the antigen specificity of the expanded peripheral T cells.

As for this clone: Its cognate antigen is unknown.

The CDR3 sequence is 13 residues long. V shed 5 bases and J shed 0 bases, with 8 bases lying between them. Germline V gene sequence: CDR1 SGHAT, CDR2 FQNNGV. The method was immunoSEQ multiplex PCR; TCRdb's version includes in-frame clones alone and lacks a portion of them. Here the sample spans approximately 15,000 clones, around 90% being singletons. The receptor was isolated from an adult with an advanced solid tumor such as melanoma, head and neck, liver or kidney cancer. The material was CD4+ or CD8+ T cells sorted from blood, obtained in a trial of the OX40 agonist ivuxolimab. The chain has TRBV11-2 and TRBJ2-7; D unclear. CDR3 nucleotide sequence: TGTGCCAGCAGCCCTGGGTACTCCTACGAGCAGTACTTC. Its translation: CASSPGYSYEQYF.